The source of this T cell receptor beta chain is a study of blood T cell repertoires in COVID-19. Study in general: Sample material is recorded as cDNA or gDNA derived from T cells, B-cell-depleted T cells, or PBMCs.

The CDR3 has 11 amino acids. V gave up 3 bases and J gave up 7 bases, with 6 bases separating them. Germline CDR1 MNHNS, CDR2 SASEGT. TCRdb's table, derived via immunoSEQ multiplex PCR, lists solely in-frame clones and lacks some. Seen here are 65,000 to 85,000 clones, 86% observed once, and the top ten hold around 6%. What was sequenced was peripheral blood. The chain recombines TRBV6-1 with TRBJ1-1; D unresolved. This TCR derives from a man older than 75 with COVID-19, enrolled during active disease. CDR3 loop: CASSERSEAFF. CDR3 DNA: TGTGCCAGCAGTGAGAGGAGTGAAGCTTTCTTT.